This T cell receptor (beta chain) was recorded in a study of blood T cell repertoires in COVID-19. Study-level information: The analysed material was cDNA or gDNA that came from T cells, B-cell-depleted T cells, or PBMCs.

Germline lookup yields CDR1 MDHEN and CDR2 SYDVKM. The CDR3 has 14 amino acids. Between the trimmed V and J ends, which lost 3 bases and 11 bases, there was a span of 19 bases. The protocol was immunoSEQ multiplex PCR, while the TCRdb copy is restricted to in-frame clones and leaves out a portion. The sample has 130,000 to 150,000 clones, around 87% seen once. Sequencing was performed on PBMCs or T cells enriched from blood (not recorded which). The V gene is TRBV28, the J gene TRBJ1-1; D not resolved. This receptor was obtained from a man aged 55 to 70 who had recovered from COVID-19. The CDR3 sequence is CASSLGQPNSMAFF. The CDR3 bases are TGTGCCAGCAGTTTGGGCCAGCCCAATTCTATGGCTTTCTTT.